The present entry profiles one T cell receptor (beta chain) with its context. Antigen unknown. The data stem from a study of regulatory T cells in long-lasting Graves disease. Study-level results: Reduced TCR diversity was observed in persistent Graves' patients versus newly diagnosed patients.

Libraries of TCR beta came from iRepertoire HTBI primers plus Arm-PCR of CDR3 regions. TCRdb used MiXCR to reprocess the multiplex PCR reads, holding one entry per CDR3 protein. The sample has about 660,000 distinct CDR3 sequences, 25% to 30% seen once. This CDR3 contains 13 residues. Trimming removed 6 bases at V and 6 bases at J, with 14 bases between. From germline, CDR1 is DFQATT and CDR2 SNEGSKA (reference sequence). Time point reported: persistent/refractory GD, antithyroid drugs over 5 years with positive TRAb. Preparation of the TCR library used RNA extracted from PBMCs. The sample was peripheral blood mononuclear cells (PBMCs), taken when the disease was refractory, from a patient treated with antithyroid drugs. This chain connects TRBV20-1 to TRBJ2-2, with a weak D call TRBD1 (5 bases). This receptor was taken from a female donor with Graves disease. This CDR3 reads CSATRQGAGELFF. CDR3 DNA sequence: TGCAGTGCGACAAGGCAGGGTGCCGGGGAGCTGTTTTTT.